This T cell receptor (beta chain) derives from a study of long-term antiretroviral therapy in people with HIV. Runs used v3.0 of the immunoSEQ assay and were done at survey level. TCRdb's copy holds only in-frame clones and misses some; the assay was immunoSEQ multiplex PCR. The table has about 28,000 clones, more than 80% seen once. On this clone: Its antigen remains unidentified.

Whole-study findings and limits: After ART, diversity increased yet remained lower than transplant donor controls. Clones expanded before ART dominated the repertoire at all time points. Comparison with controls showed narrower CDR3 length ranges in HIV repertoires.

The CDR3 is 14 amino acids. Germline CDR1 reads LNHNV; CDR2 reads YYDKDF (reference sequence). After removal of 8 bases from V and 2 bases from J, the junction contained 8 bases not matched to a gene. The material was unsorted PBMCs, obtained 3 years after starting antiretroviral therapy. The clonotype was recovered from a middle-aged man with HIV. The chain joins TRBV15 to TRBJ2-7; 8 nucleotides line up with TRBD2. The CDR3 DNA reads as TGTGCCACCCGTGAGGGCGGGAGGCCCTACGAGCAGTACTTC. This encodes CATREGGRPYEQYF.